Listed here are 21 T cell receptor beta chains from one sample, sequenced in a study of tissue T cells after allogeneic stem cell transplantation. Indicated time point: mouse harvest day 14 after allogeneic transplant. Mouse grafts combined 10^7 T-cell-depleted bone marrow cells with 10^6 splenic CD5+ T cells. Using immunoSEQ multiplex PCR, the repertoire was profiled, and TCRdb retains in-frame clones only, with some absent. The table lists roughly 4,700 clones, approximately 47% of them singletons. Sequencing was performed on gut tissue. Receptors originate from a female BALB/c mouse given C57BL/6 T cells with graft-versus-host disease after an allogeneic hematopoietic cell transplant.

By share, this clone counts as medium-sized. Genes here carry mouse names. The CDR3 extends 1 residue past the end of the read, so its final part is completed from the germline J gene. The sample contains more than one DNA sequence encoding this CDR3. The chain links TRBV26 to TRBJ1-3; D gene unclear. CDR1 and CDR2 from the germline V gene are KGHPV and FQNQEV (reference sequence). The ends were cut back, 0 bases at V and 0 bases at J, with 3 bases in the middle. The CDR3 has 14 amino acids. The sequenced part of the CDR3 DNA is TGTGCCAGCAGTCTGTCCAATTCTGGAAATACGCTCTAT. Translating gives CASSLSNSGNTLY. The complete CDR3 sequence is CASSLSNSGNTLYF.

About this clone itself: These gene names are mouse names. CDR3: CASSLHSPYEQYF. The DNA read from the CDR3 is TGTGCCAGCAGTCTGCACAGCCCCTATGAACAGTAC. This chain uses TRBV26 with TRBJ2-7, with D unresolved. The DNA ends 1 residue before the CDR3 does, and the rest of the CDR3 is filled in from the germline J gene. Germline CDR1 KGHPV, CDR2 FQNQEV (reference sequence). CDR3 size: 13 residues. The germline V and J ends were trimmed by 2 bases and 2 bases, with 7 bases remaining between them.

This clone counts as medium-sized (0.01 to 0.1%). Gene names refer to mouse genes. The read falls 1 residue short of the CDR3 end, and the missing part is taken from the germline J gene. The chain combines TRBV1 with TRBJ1-2; 9 bases match TRBD1. This CDR3 spans 15 amino acids. V lost 3 bases, J lost 0 bases, and 2 bases stayed unmatched. Germline V lookup: CDR1 NSQYPW, CDR2 LRSPGD (reference sequence). The part of the CDR3 DNA that was read is TGCACCTGCAGTGCCCGGGACAGGGCAAACTCCGACTACACC. Translating it yields CTCSARDRANSDYT. The whole CDR3 reads CTCSARDRANSDYTF.

As regards this clone: The gene names given are mouse names. The CDR3 is cut off 1 residue early in the read; its end comes from the germline J gene. The sample contains more than one DNA sequence encoding this CDR3. The rearrangement links TRBV16 to TRBJ2-7, with 7 bases fitting TRBD1. The CDR3 extends over 14 amino acids. CDR1 is SGHSA and CDR2 is FRNQAP in the germline V gene. Trimming cost V 4 bases and J 0 bases; bases outside gene matches: 3. Incomplete CDR3 DNA: TGTGCAAGCAGCTCACAGGGGAGCTCCTATGAACAGTAC. Protein product: CASSSQGSSYEQY. In full, the CDR3 reads CASSSQGSSYEQYF.

To note about this clone: Mouse names are used for the genes. The read comes to an end 1 residue before the CDR3 does, leaving the germline J gene to fill in the end. The V call is TRBV26, the J call TRBJ1-1; D unclear. This CDR3 has 12 residues. CDR1 and CDR2 (germline): KGHPV, FQNQEV (reference sequence). V was pared by 4 bases and J by 0 bases, with 3 bases between. The DNA read from the CDR3 is TGTGCCAGCAGTCGACAGAACACAGAAGTCTTC. Its translation is CASSRQNTEVF. The full-length CDR3 reads as CASSRQNTEVFF.

On this clone: Mouse names are used for the genes. The read terminates 1 residue ahead of where the CDR3 ends, so the germline J gene completes it. The chain couples TRBV16 to TRBJ1-2; possibly TRBD1 for D (6 bases). The germline V and J ends were trimmed by 8 bases and 1 base, with 11 bases remaining between them. The CDR3 is 13 residues long. Germline values: CDR1 SGHSA, CDR2 FRNQAP. This CDR3 reads CASPGHLNSDYTF. CDR3 bases read: TGTGCAAGCCCGGGACACCTAAACTCCGACTACACC.

A remark on this clone: Genes here carry mouse names. The read finishes 1 residue shy of the CDR3 end, and the germline J gene is used to complete it. The rearrangement links TRBV1 to TRBJ2-7; 11 bases are shared with TRBD2. This CDR3 region has 13 residues. Germline assignment: CDR1 NSQYPW and CDR2 LRSPGD (reference sequence). V was clipped by 8 bases and J by 4 bases; unmatched bases: 4. The covered CDR3 bases are TGCACCTGCCTCCGGGACTGGGGGTATGAACAGTAC. This codes for CTCLRDWGYEQY. Given in full, the CDR3 is CTCLRDWGYEQYF.

By sample share, this clone is large (0.1 to 1%). Germline and genes: mouse. The read ends 1 residue before the CDR3 terminus; that terminus is restored from the germline J gene. The chain uses TRBV19 and TRBJ2-7; no firm D call. There are 12 residues in the CDR3. In germline, CDR1 is FNHDT, CDR2 SITEND (reference sequence). Trimming shortened V by 2 bases and J by 3 bases, and 6 bases separated the two germline ends. The CDR3 loop is CASSIGGYEQYF. CDR3 DNA, as far as it was read: TGTGCCAGCAGTATTGGTGGCTATGAACAGTAC. The variable domain in full, completed from reference TRBV19 and TRBJ2-7, reads GGIITQTPKFLIGQEGQKLTLKCQQNFNHDTMYWYRQDSGKGLRLIYYSITENDLQKGDLSEGYDASREKKSSFSLTVTSAQKNEMAVFLCASSIGGYEQYFGPGTRLTVL.

This clone is labeled as large. Mouse germline and gene names are used. The read is 1 residue too short to cover the CDR3 end, so that end is filled in from the germline J gene. This sequence joins TRBV13-3 and TRBJ2-7; 12 bases agree with TRBD2. The CDR3 consists of 12 residues. CDR1 is NNHDY and CDR2 is SYVADS in the germline V gene. Trimming took 9 bases from V and 7 from J; bases not matched to a gene: 5. CDR3 region: CATRLGGREQYF. The sequenced CDR3 bases are TGTGCCACTAGACTGGGGGGGCGGGAACAGTAC.

In the case of this clone: Gene names and germline refer to mouse. The sequenced part of the CDR3 DNA is TGTGCCAGCTCTCTCGGTCAAAACACCTTGTAC. Protein: CASSLGQNTLY. The whole CDR3 protein is CASSLGQNTLYF. The J gene is TRBJ2-4, the V gene TRBV12-2; D remains unclear. The CDR3 end falls 1 residue outside the read, so it is completed with the germline J gene. CDR1 and CDR2 from the germline V gene are SGHLS and HYDKME. This CDR3 is 12 amino acids long. V was shortened by 0 bases and J by 1 base, with 1 base between the two germline ends.

Only a few counts were recorded for this clone. Gene and germline names: mouse. The missing CDR3 end, 1 residue past where the read stops, is filled in from the germline J gene. The V gene is TRBV13-2, the J gene TRBJ2-5; 9 nucleotides align to TRBD2. The CDR3 length is 14 residues. Germline assignment: CDR1 NNHNN and CDR2 SYGAGS (reference sequence). V trimming: 4 bases; J trimming: 1 base; junction bases outside the gene matches: 1. The CDR3 protein is CASGLGGDQDTQYF. Partial CDR3 DNA: TGTGCCAGCGGTCTGGGGGGGGACCAAGACACCCAGTAC.

Of note for this clone: Gene names are the mouse ones. The read gets to within 1 residue of the CDR3 end, and the germline J gene fills in the rest. This chain links TRBV13-2 with TRBJ2-5; 8 nucleotides match TRBD2. The length of the CDR3 is 13 residues. The trim removed 2 bases at V and 4 bases at J, leaving 0 bases unmatched. Germline lookup yields CDR1 NNHNN and CDR2 SYGAGS (reference sequence). CDR3 protein: CASGDWGEDTQYF. The CDR3 DNA, read in part, is TGTGCCAGCGGTGACTGGGGGGAAGACACCCAGTAC.

Note on this clone: The germline and genes are mouse ones. The DNA ends 1 residue before the CDR3 does, and the rest of the CDR3 is filled in from the germline J gene. The chain recombines TRBV24 with TRBJ2-2; 13 bases agree with TRBD2. Germline CDR1 is KGHTA and CDR2 is FRNEEI. This CDR3 contains 19 residues. Unmatched junction bases numbered 9, after V lost 1 base and J lost 4 bases. Incomplete CDR3 DNA: TGTGCCAGCAGTCTGTTAGGGACTGGGGGGGGCGCGGGCACCGGGCAGCTCTAC. Its protein product is CASSLLGTGGGAGTGQLY. The whole CDR3 protein reads CASSLLGTGGGAGTGQLYF.

A note on this clone: Each gene name is a mouse one. The missing CDR3 end, 1 residue past where the read stops, is filled in from the germline J gene. The chain recombines TRBV15 with TRBJ1-6, with a possible D match to TRBD1 (6 bases). TRBJ1-6 is an ORF for which the function is uncertain. The germline gives CDR1 SGHND, CDR2 FRSKSL. The CDR3 has 18 amino acids. V was pared by 2 bases and J by 0 bases, with 14 bases between. The part of the CDR3 DNA that was read is TGTGCCAGCAGTTTATGGACAGAAAATAATTCCTATAATTCGCCCCTCTAC. Amino acid sequence: CASSLWTENNSYNSPLY. The full CDR3 is CASSLWTENNSYNSPLYF.

Of note for this clone: Each gene name is a mouse one. The CDR3 is cut off 1 residue early in the read; its end comes from the germline J gene. This sequence joins TRBV26 and TRBJ2-2; 7 bases are a match to TRBD1. V lost 6 bases and J lost 4; bases outside the gene matches: 8. CDR3 size: 15 residues. Germline-derived CDR1 and CDR2 are KGHPV and FQNQEV (reference sequence). This chain's CDR3 is CASSPQGRGTGQLYF. The CDR3 bases that were read are TGTGCCAGCAGCCCACAGGGGAGAGGCACCGGGCAGCTCTAC.

About this clone: The gene symbols are mouse symbols. The sequenced fragment ends 1 residue before the CDR3 boundary, so the rest is inferred from the germline J gene. The rearrangement uses TRBV13-3 and TRBJ2-3, with 12 nucleotides matching TRBD2. The CDR3 runs 20 residues. V dropped 1 base and J dropped 0; count of bases not matched to a gene: 12. CDR1 and CDR2 (germline): NNHDY, SYVADS. The part of the CDR3 DNA that was read is TGTGCCAGCAGTGATTATCCAGGGACTGGGGGGACAACTAGTGCAGAAACGCTGTAT. This encodes CASSDYPGTGGTTSAETLY. The entire CDR3 protein reads CASSDYPGTGGTTSAETLYF.

This clone is medium-sized in the sample. Gene names follow the mouse nomenclature. Coverage ceases 1 residue before the CDR3 finishes, and the germline J gene fills in the end. J is TRBJ1-1 and V is TRBV29; D not certain. This CDR3 has 12 amino acids. Trimming left V 3 bases short and J 6 bases short, with 8 bases between. In germline, CDR1 is MSHET, CDR2 SYDVDS. Partial CDR3 DNA: TGTGCTAGCAGTTTGCCACCGTCAGAAGTCTTC. Encoded protein: CASSLPPSEVF. The whole CDR3 sequence reads CASSLPPSEVFF.

This clone is medium-sized (0.01 to 0.1%). Mouse germline and gene names are used. Sequencing ends 1 residue short of the CDR3 end; the germline J gene provides the rest. V gene TRBV26 combines with J gene TRBJ1-4; D call uncertain. The CDR3 is 14 residues long. V was pared by 2 bases and J by 0 bases, with 4 bases between. Germline lookup yields CDR1 KGHPV and CDR2 FQNQEV (reference sequence). CDR3 bases read: TGTGCCAGCAGTCTGGGTGTTTCCAACGAAAGATTATTT. This gives the protein CASSLGVSNERLF. The complete CDR3 reads CASSLGVSNERLFF.

On this clone: Each gene name is a mouse one. Sequencing ends 1 residue short of the CDR3 end; the germline J gene provides the rest. This chain links TRBV26 with TRBJ2-1, with D possibly being TRBD1 (5 bases). CDR3 length equals 13 residues. Germline CDR1 is KGHPV and CDR2 is FQNQEV (reference sequence). V shed 0 bases and J shed 5 bases, with 5 bases lying between them. The DNA read from the CDR3 is TGTGCCAGCAGTCTGTCGACAGATGCTGAGCAGTTC. It specifies CASSLSTDAEQF. The complete CDR3 sequence is CASSLSTDAEQFF.

Note on this clone: Gene names and germline match the mouse. The read finishes 1 residue shy of the CDR3 end, and the germline J gene is used to complete it. V gene TRBV5 combines with J gene TRBJ2-4; D remains unclear. CDR3 length: 13 amino acids. The germline gives CDR1 LGHNA, CDR2 YNLKQL (reference sequence). V lost 1 base, J lost 5 bases, and 7 bases lay in between. CDR3 DNA (partial): TGTGCCAGCAGCCAAGCTGAGGGAAACACCTTGTAC. This encodes CASSQAEGNTLY. In full, the CDR3 reads CASSQAEGNTLYF.

By proportion, this clone is large. Gene names refer to mouse genes. The observed sequence ends 1 residue before the CDR3 terminus, with the missing tail filled in from the germline J gene. This chain connects TRBV16 to TRBJ2-1, with 9 positions matching TRBD1. The CDR3 is 14 residues long. CDR1 is SGHSA and CDR2 is FRNQAP in the germline V gene. The J segment lost 6 bases and the V segment lost 3 bases, leaving 3 bases of the junction unmatched. Incomplete CDR3 DNA: TGTGCAAGCAGCTTGGGACAGGGAGGTGCTGAGCAGTTC. It encodes CASSLGQGGAEQF. The whole CDR3 sequence reads CASSLGQGGAEQFF.